The 10 T cell receptor beta chains below come from one sample, sequenced in a study of T cell responses to AZD1222 COVID-19 vaccine. The assay was immunoSEQ multiplex PCR, and TCRdb's table has in-frame clones only and misses some. The table records approximately 110,000 clones, about 91% of them present only once. The sequences come from peripheral blood, collected on day 0 of AZD1222 vaccination. All receptors come from an adult in good health.

The sample holds one count of this clone. This chain links TRBV7-9 with TRBJ1-5; D not certain. Germline CDR1 reads SEHNR; CDR2 reads FQNEAQ (reference sequence). The CDR3 is made up of 13 amino acids. V was cut by 7 bases and J by 3 bases, with 10 bases left in between. CDR3 nucleotides: TGTGCCAGCACCGGGAACGACAATCAGCCCCAGCATTTT. Amino acids: CASTGNDNQPQHF.

The chain links TRBV7-9 to TRBJ2-1; TRBD2 aligns across 12 bases. This CDR3 comprises 16 residues. The germline V gene encodes CDR1 SEHNR and CDR2 FQNEAQ (reference sequence). Unmatched junction bases numbered 6, after V lost 5 bases and J lost 4 bases. The CDR3 DNA sequence: TGTGCCAGCAGCACGAGGACTAGCGGGGAATACAATGAGCAGTTCTTC. Translating it yields CASSTRTSGEYNEQFF.

The chain combines TRBV7-8 with TRBJ1-5; TRBD1 is a possible D gene (6 bases). The CDR3 contains 15 residues. Germline CDR1 SGHVS, CDR2 FQNEAQ. The ends were cut back, 0 bases at V and 3 bases at J, with 9 bases in the middle. CDR3 sequence: CASSLASGVNQPQHF. CDR3 sequence (DNA): TGTGCCAGCAGCTTAGCATCAGGGGTCAATCAGCCCCAGCATTTT.

This clone was counted between two and nine times. J is TRBJ1-6 and V is TRBV2; D is unclear. V lost 6 bases and J lost 13, with 13 bases in between. The CDR3 is 12 amino acids. Germline V gene data show CDR1 as SNHLY and CDR2 as FYNNEI. CDR3 sequence: CASRQNTDPLHF. CDR3 nucleotide sequence: TGTGCCAGCAGACAGAACACCGATCCCCTCCACTTT.

The gene calls are TRBV4-1 and TRBJ1-6; 7 bases line up with TRBD1. J was trimmed by 3 bases and V by 0 bases; bases with no gene match: 5. CDR3 size: 17 residues. Looked up from germline, CDR1 is MGHRA and CDR2 is YSYEKL. The CDR3 nucleotides are TGCGCCAGCAGCCAAGAGACAGGGCCAAACTATAATTCACCCCTCCACTTT. It codes for CASSQETGPNYNSPLHF.

In its sample, this clone was seen once. The rearrangement uses TRBV6-2 or TRBV6-3 and TRBJ2-2, with no clear D. Germline CDR1 is MNHEY and CDR2 is SVGEGT. V lost 2 bases and J lost 7, with 5 bases in between. The CDR3 totals 12 residues. The CDR3 bases are TGTGCCAGCAGTTACCCCAGCGGGGAGCTGTTTTTT. It codes for CASSYPSGELFF.

The gene calls are TRBV5-6 and TRBJ1-1, with unresolved D. Germline V gene data show CDR1 as SGHDT and CDR2 as YYEEEE. The CDR3 consists of 12 residues. V lost 4 bases and J 11 bases, leaving 15 bases between the germline ends. Here the CDR3 reads CASSRIDGRAFF. The CDR3 DNA follows: TGTGCCAGCAGCAGGATAGATGGTCGGGCTTTCTTT.

A few counts support this clone. V usage is TRBV29-1 and J usage is TRBJ2-3; 9 bases fit TRBD2. V shed 0 bases, J shed 2 bases, and the junction held 9 bases outside the gene matches. The CDR3 contains 17 residues. Germline CDR1 reads SQVTM; CDR2 reads ANQGSEA. The CDR3 region has the DNA TGCAGCGTTGAAGAACCCCCCCGACTAGCGGACACAGATACGCAGTATTTT. This translates into CSVEEPPRLADTDTQYF.

This sequence joins TRBV4-3 and TRBJ2-1; D ambiguous. Trimming removed 0 bases at V and 0 bases at J, with 12 bases between. CDR1 is LGHNA, CDR2 YSLEER, per germline. The CDR3 loop spans 17 amino acids. The CDR3 DNA sequence: TGCGCCAGCAGCCAAGATCGCTGGACCTCCTCCTACAATGAGCAGTTCTTC. Its protein product is CASSQDRWTSSYNEQFF.

V usage is TRBV11-1 and J usage is TRBJ1-3; 7 bases map to TRBD1. Germline V CDR1 and CDR2: SGHAT, FQDESV (reference sequence). The CDR3 extends over 16 amino acids. With 4 bases clipped from V and 3 bases from J, the junction kept 9 bases outside the gene matches. The DNA of the CDR3 is TGTGCCAGCAGCTCAGGCGACAGGGTCTTTGGAAACACCATATATTTT. It codes for CASSSGDRVFGNTIYF.